These 26 T cell receptor beta chains originate from one sample sequenced in a study of blood T cell repertoires in COVID-19. Here immunoSEQ multiplex PCR was the method, and the copy in TCRdb shows in-frame clones only, minus some. Among about 210,000 clones listed, more than 70% were seen once. The sequencing input was peripheral blood. These TCRs come from a man over 45 with active or convalescent COVID-19.

This chain links TRBV5-1 with TRBJ1-4; D is unresolved. The germline gives CDR1 SGHRS, CDR2 YFSETQ. The length of the CDR3 is 13 residues. V lost 3 bases and J lost 6, with 9 bases in between. CDR3 loop: CASSSGLDEKLFF. The CDR3, as DNA: TGCGCCAGCAGCTCTGGGCTGGATGAAAAACTGTTTTTT.

J is TRBJ1-5 and V is TRBV27; 7 nucleotides line up with TRBD1. Trimming cost V 2 bases and J 1 base; bases outside gene matches: 5. CDR3 size: 16 residues. Germline CDR1 MNHEY, CDR2 SMNVEV (reference sequence). CDR3 in amino acids: CASSLKGARSNQPQHF. DNA for the CDR3: TGTGCCAGCAGTTTAAAGGGGGCGCGAAGCAATCAGCCCCAGCATTTT.

This chain uses TRBV12-3 or TRBV12-4 with TRBJ1-2, with 8 nucleotides matching TRBD1. J lost 8 bases, V lost 5 bases, and 7 bases had no gene match. The CDR3 contains 13 residues. The CDR3 reads CASSPMDRVGYTF. The CDR3, as DNA: TGTGCCAGCAGTCCCATGGACAGGGTCGGCTACACCTTC.

The rearrangement joins TRBV7-3 to TRBJ1-2; 9 bases are a match to TRBD1. The CDR3 runs 15 residues. V shed 0 bases, J shed 6 bases, and the junction held 5 bases outside the gene matches. The germline V gene has CDR1 SGHTA and CDR2 FQGTGA. In DNA, the CDR3 is TGTGCCAGCAGCTTAACGGGACAGGGTTTGGATGGCTACACCTTC. Its protein product is CASSLTGQGLDGYTF.

The CDR3 nucleotides read TGTGCCAGCAGCCCCGCCGGGACAGGGGACGGGAACACTGAAGCTTTCTTT. It specifies CASSPAGTGDGNTEAFF. The rearrangement uses TRBV3-1 (or the pseudogene TRBV3-2) and TRBJ1-1; TRBD1 agrees at 10 bases. With V trimmed by 4 bases and J by 1 base, 9 bases remained unmatched. Germline V gives CDR1 LGHDT, CDR2 YNNKEL (reference sequence). The CDR3 spans 17 residues.

The sample holds many counts of this clone. The J gene is TRBJ1-1, the V gene TRBV5-6; D not resolved. V lost 6 bases, J lost 3 bases, and 9 bases lay in between. The CDR3 totals 12 residues. Germline V CDR1 and CDR2: SGHDT, YYEEEE. The CDR3 here is CASTYQDTEAFF. CDR3 nucleotide sequence: TGTGCCAGCACGTATCAGGACACTGAAGCTTTCTTT.

The chain joins TRBV6-5 to TRBJ2-1, with D uncertain. This CDR3 contains 15 residues. The germline V and J ends were trimmed by 0 bases and 8 bases, with 14 bases remaining between them. Germline CDR1 and CDR2: MNHEY and SVGAGI. CDR3 DNA sequence: TGTGCCAGCAGTTACTCATCGGTCCCTTTGTATGAGCAGTTCTTC. As protein: CASSYSSVPLYEQFF.

V usage is TRBV6-5 and J usage is TRBJ1-2; D is unclear. Germline V lookup: CDR1 MNHEY, CDR2 SVGAGI. The CDR3 sequence is 13 residues long. Trimming pared 5 bases from V and 2 bases from J, leaving 9 bases between. The CDR3 nucleotides are TGTGCCAGCAGTCCGGAGGGAAACTATGGCTACACCTTC. Protein: CASSPEGNYGYTF.

This chain connects TRBV3-1 (or the pseudogene TRBV3-2) to TRBJ1-1; D is unclear. V shed 2 bases and J shed 4 bases, with 5 bases lying between them. The germline V gene encodes CDR1 LGHDT and CDR2 YNNKEL (reference sequence). There are 12 residues in the CDR3. The CDR3 DNA reads TGTGCCAGCAGCCAACACGGCACTGAAGCTTTCTTT. It specifies CASSQHGTEAFF.

The rearrangement uses TRBV6-2 or TRBV6-3 and TRBJ2-1, with 8 positions matching TRBD1. V lost 7 bases to trimming and J lost 6 bases; unmatched junction nucleotides: 5. The V gene's germline CDR1 is MNHEY and CDR2 SVGEGT. The CDR3 contains 13 residues. The CDR3 DNA is TGTGCCAGCACCCCACAGGGGGGCAATGAGCAGTTCTTC. Protein sequence: CASTPQGGNEQFF.

The chain uses TRBV20-1 and TRBJ2-1; TRBD1 matches at 7 bases. The germline gives CDR1 DFQATT, CDR2 SNEGSKA (reference sequence). CDR3 length equals 15 residues. The trim removed 3 bases at V and 6 bases at J, leaving 11 bases unmatched. CDR3: CSASEMTGPGNEQFF. In DNA form, the CDR3 reads TGCAGTGCTAGTGAGATGACAGGGCCCGGCAATGAGCAGTTCTTC.

The V and J genes are TRBV7-3 and TRBJ1-2; 7 bases match TRBD1. CDR3 length: 13 amino acids. The junction had 6 bases not matched to a gene; V was cut back by 4 bases and J by 7 bases. Germline values: CDR1 SGHTA, CDR2 FQGTGA. This chain's CDR3 is CASSSHRGGGYTF. In DNA, the CDR3 is TGTGCCAGCAGCTCCCACAGGGGTGGTGGCTACACCTTC.

The chain has TRBV7-2 and TRBJ2-4; tentative D call: TRBD2 (5 bases). There are 14 residues in the CDR3. Germline loops: CDR1 SGHTA, CDR2 FQGNSA. V was clipped by 5 bases and J by 7 bases, with 15 bases between them. The CDR3 region is CASSPLLVSNIQYF. In DNA form, the CDR3 reads TGTGCCAGCAGCCCCCTACTAGTTTCGAACATTCAGTACTTC.

V usage is TRBV12-3 or TRBV12-4 and J usage is TRBJ1-5; the D is unclear. V lost 6 bases and J lost 1, with 7 bases in between. The CDR3 contains 13 residues. The CDR3 spells CASRRGSNQPQHF. In nucleotides, the CDR3 is TGTGCCAGCAGGAGAGGGAGCAATCAGCCCCAGCATTTT.

This sequence joins TRBV3-1 (or the pseudogene TRBV3-2) and TRBJ2-3; 11 bases fit TRBD2. The germline V gene encodes CDR1 LGHDT and CDR2 YNNKEL (reference sequence). The V and J ends lost 4 bases and 2 bases, in that order; junction bases with no gene match: 26. The CDR3 has 23 amino acids. This chain's CDR3 is CASSLQSGATTSGSRRFTDTQYF. CDR3 nucleotides: TGTGCCAGCAGCCTTCAGTCAGGTGCTACTACTAGCGGGAGCCGGAGGTTCACAGATACGCAGTATTTT.

The rearrangement joins TRBV25-1 to TRBJ2-6, with unresolved D. The germline V and J ends were trimmed by 4 bases and 0 bases, with 10 bases remaining between them. CDR1 is MGHDK, CDR2 SYGVNS, per germline. The CDR3 has 16 residues. CDR3 sequence (DNA): TGTGCCAGCAGTGGACACGGTTCCTCTGGGGCCAACGTCCTGACTTTC. Translating gives CASSGHGSSGANVLTF.

The CDR3 is CASSPEGGGTDTQYF. Here the CDR3 DNA reads TGTGCCAGCAGCCCGGAGGGGGGGGGCACAGATACGCAGTATTTT. This rearrangement joins TRBV5-4 to TRBJ2-3; tentatively, D is TRBD2 (7 bases). Between the trimmed V and J ends, which lost 4 bases and 1 base, there was a span of 13 bases. CDR1 and CDR2 (germline): SGHNT, YYREEE (reference sequence). The CDR3 has 15 residues.

The chain uses TRBV5-1 and TRBJ2-7; perhaps TRBD2 as D (7 bases). Deletions cut 4 bases from V and 4 bases from J, with 24 bases between. This CDR3 has 17 residues. Germline values: CDR1 SGHRS, CDR2 YFSETQ. The DNA for the CDR3 is TGCGCCAGCAGCGTTGGGGGGGCAGTGGCATCATCGTACGAGCAGTACTTC. Protein sequence: CASSVGGAVASSYEQYF.

The V and J genes are TRBV27 and TRBJ1-4; 7 bases are shared with TRBD1. The ends lost 4 bases at V and 3 bases at J; junction bases unmatched: 5. This CDR3 region has 15 residues. Germline V lookup: CDR1 MNHEY, CDR2 SMNVEV (reference sequence). Written as DNA, the CDR3 is TGTGCCAGCAGTTCAAACAGGGGAGCTAATGAAAAACTGTTTTTT. This codes for CASSSNRGANEKLFF.

The rearrangement uses TRBV2 and TRBJ1-5, with D maybe TRBD1 (6 bases). This CDR3 contains 14 residues. From germline, CDR1 is SNHLY and CDR2 FYNNEI. The V and J ends lost 8 bases and 0 bases respectively, with 11 bases between them. CDR3 coding DNA: TGTGCCAGCCTCGGGACAAATAGCAATCAGCCCCAGCATTTT. Protein sequence: CASLGTNSNQPQHF.

On this clone itself: Other DNA sequences in this sample translate to the same CDR3. V and J are TRBV9 and TRBJ2-7, with 9 bases that match TRBD1. V dropped 0 bases and J dropped 4; count of bases not matched to a gene: 2. Per the germline V gene, CDR1 is SGDLS and CDR2 is YYNGEE. This CDR3 spans 14 amino acids. The CDR3 spells CASSVEQGAYEQYF. The CDR3 nucleotides read TGTGCCAGCAGCGTAGAACAGGGGGCGTACGAGCAGTACTTC.

As DNA, the CDR3 is TGTGCCTGGAGTGAAGGGGCAACCGGGTACGAGCAGTACTTC. This sequence encodes CAWSEGATGYEQYF. The gene calls are TRBV30 and TRBJ2-7; the D gene is possibly TRBD1 (5 bases). Germline V gene lookup returns CDR1 GTSNPN and CDR2 SVGIG (reference sequence). The CDR3 runs 14 residues. V was shortened by 1 base and J by 4 bases, with 14 bases between the two germline ends.

The V call is TRBV24-1, the J call TRBJ2-7, with TRBD2 matching 10 bases. Germline V gene data show CDR1 as KGHDR and CDR2 as SFDVKD. Trimming cost V 2 bases and J 7 bases; bases outside gene matches: 7. The CDR3 is 15 amino acids. The chain's CDR3 is CATSDSGTSAGEQYF. The CDR3 region has the DNA TGTGCCACCAGTGATTCCGGGACTAGCGCTGGGGAGCAGTACTTC.

This sequence joins TRBV28 and TRBJ1-1, with 7 bases identical to TRBD1. Germline V gene sequence: CDR1 MDHEN, CDR2 SYDVKM. The trim removed 5 bases at V and 3 bases at J, leaving 6 bases unmatched. The length of the CDR3 is 14 residues. The CDR3, as DNA: TGTGCCAGCAGTCCTGGACAGGTATACACTGAAGCTTTCTTT. This sequence encodes CASSPGQVYTEAFF.

The chain's CDR3 is CASSRFPGHIDYEQYF. DNA for the CDR3: TGCGCCAGCAGCCGATTCCCAGGACATATTGACTACGAGCAGTACTTC. The genes are TRBV4-1 and TRBJ2-7, with TRBD1 as a possible D gene (5 bases). Germline CDR1 reads MGHRA; CDR2 reads YSYEKL. This CDR3 region has 16 residues. V was pared by 4 bases and J by 3 bases, with 19 bases between.

Here the CDR3 DNA reads TGTGCCAGCAGCCCGAGGACAGGGGGTAGCACTGAAGCTTTCTTT. Translation gives CASSPRTGGSTEAFF. The chain uses TRBV9 and TRBJ1-1; 10 nucleotides align to TRBD1. The CDR3 is 15 amino acids. V shed 4 bases and J 4 bases; nucleotides not matched to a gene: 7. Germline lookup yields CDR1 SGDLS and CDR2 YYNGEE.